Listed here are 7 T cell receptor beta chains from one sample, sequenced in a study of post-analysis software for immune sequencing data. Their recognized antigens are unknown. Whole-study results and caveats: Roughly five TRBV segments were significantly more frequent in patients than in controls. TRBV5-6, TRBV5-1 and TRBV20-1 were among these segments.

Prepared libraries of TCR beta cDNA carried unique molecular identifiers. TCRdb reprocessed the PCR reads via MiXCR and lists one record per CDR3 protein. The table records roughly 620,000 distinct CDR3 sequences, about 44% of them present only once. The sequenced sample was blood. These receptors all come from a girl aged 5-17 years with multiple sclerosis.

Only a few counts were recorded for this clonotype. The V gene is TRBV20-1, the J gene TRBJ2-7; D gene uncertain. Trimming shortened V by 3 bases and J by 2 bases, and 8 bases separated the two germline ends. This CDR3 has 12 residues. Germline lookup yields CDR1 DFQATT and CDR2 SNEGSKA (reference sequence). In DNA form, the CDR3 reads TGCAGTGCTAGTTTCGGAGCCTACGAGCAGTACTTC. Amino acid sequence: CSASFGAYEQYF.

V is TRBV27 and J is TRBJ1-1, with TRBD1 matching over 9 bases. After removal of 2 bases from V and 4 bases from J, the junction contained 5 bases not matched to a gene. Germline lookup yields CDR1 MNHEY and CDR2 SMNVEV (reference sequence). This CDR3 region has 15 residues. CDR3 amino acids: CASSLIGTGPTEAFF. The CDR3 nucleotides read TGTGCCAGCAGTTTAATCGGGACAGGGCCCACTGAAGCTTTCTTT.

This clonotype was observed a handful of times. The rearrangement links TRBV4-1 to TRBJ1-2; 9 bases are shared with TRBD1. The germline V gene encodes CDR1 MGHRA and CDR2 YSYEKL. The CDR3 is 21 amino acids. After removal of 2 bases from V and 4 bases from J, the junction contained 23 bases not matched to a gene. The CDR3 sequence is CASSQLLGTRDRARPRYGYTF. DNA of the CDR3: TGCGCCAGCAGCCAACTACTGGGGACCCGGGACAGGGCAAGGCCCCGCTATGGCTACACCTTC.

This sequence joins TRBV12-3 or TRBV12-4 and TRBJ1-1; TRBD1 agrees at 8 bases. The CDR3 length is 13 residues. With V trimmed by 5 bases and J by 6 bases, 5 bases remained unmatched. The CDR3 is CASSVSQGAEAFF. DNA for the CDR3: TGTGCCAGCAGTGTCTCACAGGGGGCTGAAGCTTTCTTT.

This chain joins TRBV15 and TRBJ2-5, with D possibly being TRBD2 (6 bases). V lost 0 bases, J lost 5 bases, and 13 bases lay in between. Germline values: CDR1 LNHNV, CDR2 YYDKDF (reference sequence). The CDR3 is made up of 15 amino acids. The CDR3 region has the DNA TGTGCCACCAGCAGAGATCGGGGGTACCTCGAGACCCAGTACTTC. It is translated as CATSRDRGYLETQYF. The entire variable domain, with the rest obtained from reference TRBV15 and TRBJ2-5, is as follows: DAMVIQNPRYQVTQFGKPVTLSCSQTLNHNVMYWYQQKSSQAPKLLFHYYDKDFNNEADTPDNFQSRRPNTSFCFLDIRSPGLGDTAMYLCATSRDRGYLETQYFGPGTRLLVL.

This clonotype was observed at least ten times. The chain recombines TRBV29-1 with TRBJ2-5, with 7 bases lining up with TRBD2. V dropped 3 bases and J dropped 5; count of bases not matched to a gene: 6. In germline, CDR1 is SQVTM, CDR2 ANQGSEA. CDR3 length equals 13 residues. The CDR3 nucleotides read TGCAGCGTTGAGACTAGCCGGGCGGAGACCCAGTACTTC. This sequence encodes CSVETSRAETQYF.

This clonotype was seen a handful of times. This chain uses TRBV12-3 or TRBV12-4 with TRBJ2-3; 11 bases are shared with TRBD2. V shed 6 bases, J shed 6 bases, and the junction held 5 bases outside the gene matches. CDR3 length: 14 residues. The CDR3 spells CASSLSGGEDTQYF. The CDR3 DNA reads as TGTGCCAGCAGCCTTAGCGGGGGGGAGGATACGCAGTATTTT.